These 3 T cell receptor beta chains came from one sample sequenced in a study of blood T cells in healthy people across ages. PCR was performed a second time for roughly 7 to 11 cycles using a sample-barcoded 5' primer and a J-beta primer mix. Using its own MiXCR run on the 5' RACE reads, TCRdb lists one record per CDR3 protein. The sample has some 900,000 distinct CDR3 sequences, roughly 43% seen once. The sample was blood. All receptors come from a man aged 25-45 years in good health.

CDR3 loop: CASSIGSGGLNEQFF. As DNA, the CDR3 is TGTGCCAGTAGTATAGGTAGCGGGGGGCTCAATGAGCAGTTCTTC. The chain has TRBV19 and TRBJ2-1; 10 bases are a match to TRBD2. The CDR3 has 15 residues. Germline values: CDR1 LNHDA, CDR2 SQIVND (reference sequence). With 1 base clipped from V and 6 bases from J, the junction kept 3 bases outside the gene matches.

Note on this clonotype: Relative to the germline gene, one junction end is altered; a read error may explain this. The chain recombines TRBV3-1 with TRBJ2-1; TRBD2 is a possible D gene (5 bases). The CDR3 runs to 15 residues. The germline V gene encodes CDR1 LGHDT and CDR2 YNNKEL (reference sequence). The CDR3 DNA reads as TGTGCCAGCAGCCAAGGGACTCTCTCCACCAATGGGCAGTTCTTC. It encodes CASSQGTLSTNGQFF.

The J gene is TRBJ2-5, the V gene TRBV25-1, with TRBD2 identical over 9 bases. The CDR3 covers 17 residues. The J segment lost 0 bases and the V segment lost 2 bases, leaving 7 bases of the junction unmatched. The germline CDR1 and CDR2 sequences are MGHDK and SYGVNS. CDR3 region: CASSEAPLAGYQETQYF. CDR3 nucleotides: TGTGCCAGCAGTGAAGCTCCGCTAGCGGGGTACCAAGAGACCCAGTACTTC.